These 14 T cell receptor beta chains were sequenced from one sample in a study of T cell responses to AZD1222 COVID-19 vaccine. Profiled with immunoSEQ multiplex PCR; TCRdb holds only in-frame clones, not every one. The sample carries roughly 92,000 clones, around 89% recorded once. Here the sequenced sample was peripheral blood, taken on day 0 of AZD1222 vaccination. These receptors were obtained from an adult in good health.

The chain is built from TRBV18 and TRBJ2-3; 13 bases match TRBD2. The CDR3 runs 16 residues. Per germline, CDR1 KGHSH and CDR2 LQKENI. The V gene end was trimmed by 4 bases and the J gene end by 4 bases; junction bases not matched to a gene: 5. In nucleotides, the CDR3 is TGTGCCAGCTCACTTTCCGGGACTAGCGGGGCAGATACGCAGTATTTT. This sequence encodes CASSLSGTSGADTQYF.

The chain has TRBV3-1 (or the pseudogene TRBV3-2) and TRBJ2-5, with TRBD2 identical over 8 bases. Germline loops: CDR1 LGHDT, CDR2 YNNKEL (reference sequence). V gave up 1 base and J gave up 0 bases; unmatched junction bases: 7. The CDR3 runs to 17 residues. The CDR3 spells CASSQAGTSGHQETQYF. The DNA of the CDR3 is TGTGCCAGCAGCCAAGCCGGCACTAGCGGACACCAAGAGACCCAGTACTTC.

The CDR3 loop is CASSARSGTRNQPQHF. In DNA, the CDR3 is TGTGCCAGCAGTGCCCGGTCGGGGACTCGGAATCAGCCCCAGCATTTT. This sequence joins TRBV27 and TRBJ1-5; tentative D call: TRBD1 (5 bases). The CDR3 spans 16 residues. Germline assignment: CDR1 MNHEY and CDR2 SMNVEV (reference sequence). Trimming stripped 5 bases from V and 4 bases from J, with 18 bases between.

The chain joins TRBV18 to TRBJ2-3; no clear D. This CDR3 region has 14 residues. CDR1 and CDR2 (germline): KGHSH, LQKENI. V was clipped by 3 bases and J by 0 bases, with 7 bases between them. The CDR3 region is CASSPPASTDTQYF. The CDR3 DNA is TGTGCCAGCTCACCCCCGGCGAGCACAGATACGCAGTATTTT. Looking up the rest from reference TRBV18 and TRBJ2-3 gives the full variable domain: NAGVMQNPRHLVRRRGQEARLRCSPMKGHSHVYWYRQLPEEGLKFMVYLQKENIIDESGMPKERFSAEFPKEGPSILRIQQVVRGDSAAYFCASSPPASTDTQYFGPGTRLTVL.

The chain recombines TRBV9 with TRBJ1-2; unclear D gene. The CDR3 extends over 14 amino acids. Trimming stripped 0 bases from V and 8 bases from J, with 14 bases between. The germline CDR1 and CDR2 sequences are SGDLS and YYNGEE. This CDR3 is CASSVEAGTGGYTF. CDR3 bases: TGTGCCAGCAGCGTAGAGGCAGGCACGGGGGGCTACACCTTC.

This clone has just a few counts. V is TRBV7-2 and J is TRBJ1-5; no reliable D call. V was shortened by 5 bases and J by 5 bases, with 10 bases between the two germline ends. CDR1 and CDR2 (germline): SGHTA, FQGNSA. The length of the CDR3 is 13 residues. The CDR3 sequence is CASSASLDQPQHF. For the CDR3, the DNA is TGTGCCAGCAGCGCCAGCCTGGATCAGCCCCAGCATTTT.

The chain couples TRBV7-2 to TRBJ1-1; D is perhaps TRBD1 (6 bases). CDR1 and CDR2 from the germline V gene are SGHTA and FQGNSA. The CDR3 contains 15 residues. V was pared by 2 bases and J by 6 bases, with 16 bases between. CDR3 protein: CASSLRTGAKAEAFF. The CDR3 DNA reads TGTGCCAGCAGCTTACGGACGGGGGCTAAGGCTGAAGCTTTCTTT.

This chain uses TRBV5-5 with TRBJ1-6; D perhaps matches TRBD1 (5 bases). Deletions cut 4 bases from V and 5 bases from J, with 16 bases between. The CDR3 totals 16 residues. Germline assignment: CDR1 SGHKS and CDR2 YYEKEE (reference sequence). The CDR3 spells CASSNTQGVDNSPLHF. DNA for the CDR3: TGTGCCAGCAGCAACACCCAGGGAGTCGATAATTCACCCCTCCACTTT.

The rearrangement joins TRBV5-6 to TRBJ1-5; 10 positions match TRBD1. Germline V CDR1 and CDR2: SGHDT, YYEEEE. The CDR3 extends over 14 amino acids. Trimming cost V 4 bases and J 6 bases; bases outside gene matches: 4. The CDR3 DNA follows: TGTGCCAGCAGCGAAGGACAGGGGGGTCAGCCCCAGCATTTT. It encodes CASSEGQGGQPQHF.

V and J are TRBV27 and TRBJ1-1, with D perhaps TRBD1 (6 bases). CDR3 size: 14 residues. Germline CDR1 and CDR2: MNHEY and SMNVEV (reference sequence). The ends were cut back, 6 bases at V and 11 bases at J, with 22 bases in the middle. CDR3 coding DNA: TGTGCCAGCAGCCCGACAGGCCAACAGAGGCGTGCTTTCTTT. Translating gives CASSPTGQQRRAFF.

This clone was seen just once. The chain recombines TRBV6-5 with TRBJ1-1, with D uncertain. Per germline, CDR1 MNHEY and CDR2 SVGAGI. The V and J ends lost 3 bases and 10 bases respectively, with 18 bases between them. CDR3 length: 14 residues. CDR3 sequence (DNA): TGTGCCAGCAGTTATCCCGGGCCCGGTGCGGTAGCTTTCTTT. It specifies CASSYPGPGAVAFF.

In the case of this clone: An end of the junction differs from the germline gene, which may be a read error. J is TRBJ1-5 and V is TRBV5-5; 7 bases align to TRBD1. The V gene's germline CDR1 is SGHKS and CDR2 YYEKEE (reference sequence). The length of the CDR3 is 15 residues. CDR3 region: CANSSRGEGAQPQHF. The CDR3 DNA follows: TGTGCCAACAGCTCCCGGGGTGAGGGGGCTCAGCCCCAGCATTTT.

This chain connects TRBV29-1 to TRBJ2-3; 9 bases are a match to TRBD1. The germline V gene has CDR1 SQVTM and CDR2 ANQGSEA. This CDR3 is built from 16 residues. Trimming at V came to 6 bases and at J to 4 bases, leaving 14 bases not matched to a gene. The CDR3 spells CSVPLGTGIPPDTQYF. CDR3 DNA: TGCAGCGTACCTCTTGGGACAGGGATTCCCCCAGATACGCAGTATTTT.

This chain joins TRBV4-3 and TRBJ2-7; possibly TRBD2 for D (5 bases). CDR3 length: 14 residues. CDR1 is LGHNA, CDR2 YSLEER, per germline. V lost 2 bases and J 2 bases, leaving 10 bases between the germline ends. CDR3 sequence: CASSQIEGPYEQYF. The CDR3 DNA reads TGCGCCAGCAGCCAAATTGAGGGCCCCTACGAGCAGTACTTC.